This T cell receptor beta chain was sequenced in a study of blood T cell repertoires in COVID-19. About the research overall: Samples taken during acute and convalescent COVID-19 were collected in the United States, Italy and Spain. In each case, the material was cDNA or gDNA derived from T cells, B-cell-depleted T cells, or PBMCs.

Authors' analysis steps: Researchers report that nucleated cell counts were estimated from reference gene primer amplification. Profiling relied on immunoSEQ multiplex PCR, and the TCRdb table lists in-frame clones only, not all of them. D and trimming come from the DNA, and the V and J calls and clone size come from that table. The sample lists about 63,000 clones; around 79% were seen once. CDR3 size: 16 residues. Germline loops: CDR1 MRHNA, CDR2 SNTAGT. V was trimmed by 2 bases and J by 1 base, leaving 13 bases between them. The receptor comes from a human donor in a cohort sampled during active COVID-19. The chain uses TRBV6-4 and TRBJ2-3, with D maybe TRBD1 (5 bases). Sequencing input: peripheral blood. The CDR3 is CASSDQQADCTDTQYF. DNA of the CDR3: TGTGCCAGCAGTGACCAACAGGCCGATTGCACAGATACGCAGTATTTT.